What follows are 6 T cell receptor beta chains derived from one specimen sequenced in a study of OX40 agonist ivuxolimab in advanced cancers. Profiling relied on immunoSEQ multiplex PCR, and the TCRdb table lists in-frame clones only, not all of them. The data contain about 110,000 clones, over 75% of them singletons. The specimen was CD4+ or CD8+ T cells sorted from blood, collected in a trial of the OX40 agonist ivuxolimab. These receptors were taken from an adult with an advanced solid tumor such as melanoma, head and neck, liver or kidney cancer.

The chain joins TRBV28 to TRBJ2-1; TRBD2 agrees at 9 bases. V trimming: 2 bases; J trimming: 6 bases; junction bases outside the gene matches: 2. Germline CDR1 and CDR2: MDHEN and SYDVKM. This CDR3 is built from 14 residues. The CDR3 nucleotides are TGTGCCAGCAGTTTAGGCGGGGGGGCCAATGAGCAGTTCTTC. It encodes CASSLGGGANEQFF.

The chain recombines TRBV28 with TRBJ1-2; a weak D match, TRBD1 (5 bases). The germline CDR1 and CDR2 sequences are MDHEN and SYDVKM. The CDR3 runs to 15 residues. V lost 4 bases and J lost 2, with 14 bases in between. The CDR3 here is CASSSLGAANYGYTF. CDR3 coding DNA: TGTGCCAGCAGTTCCCTTGGGGCAGCGAACTATGGCTACACCTTC.

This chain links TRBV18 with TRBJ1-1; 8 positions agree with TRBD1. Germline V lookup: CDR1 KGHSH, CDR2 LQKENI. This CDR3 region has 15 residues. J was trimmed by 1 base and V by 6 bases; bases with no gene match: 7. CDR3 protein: CASSQGQASNTEAFF. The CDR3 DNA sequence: TGTGCCAGCTCGCAGGGACAGGCCTCGAACACTGAAGCTTTCTTT.

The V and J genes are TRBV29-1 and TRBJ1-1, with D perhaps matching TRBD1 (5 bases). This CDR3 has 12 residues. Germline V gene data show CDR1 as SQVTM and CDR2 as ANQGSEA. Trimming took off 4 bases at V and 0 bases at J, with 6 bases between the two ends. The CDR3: CSVATVNTEAFF. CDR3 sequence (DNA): TGCAGCGTTGCGACAGTGAACACTGAAGCTTTCTTT.

The chain's CDR3 is CASRLTGTGGEKLFF. The CDR3 nucleotides read TGTGCCAGTAGGCTAACCGGGACAGGGGGCGAAAAACTGTTTTTT. The chain carries TRBV19 and TRBJ1-4; 12 positions agree with TRBD1. The CDR3 covers 15 residues. The V gene end was trimmed by 6 bases and the J gene end by 8 bases; junction bases not matched to a gene: 7. Germline CDR1 reads LNHDA; CDR2 reads SQIVND (reference sequence).

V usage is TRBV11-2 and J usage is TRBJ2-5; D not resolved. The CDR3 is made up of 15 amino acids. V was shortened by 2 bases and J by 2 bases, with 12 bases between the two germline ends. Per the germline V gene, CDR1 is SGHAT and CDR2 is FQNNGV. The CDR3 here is CASSLRAAGQETQYF. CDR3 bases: TGTGCCAGCAGCTTACGGGCAGCCGGGCAAGAGACCCAGTACTTC. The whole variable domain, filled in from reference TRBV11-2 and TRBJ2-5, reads EAGVAQSPRYKIIEKRQSVAFWCNPISGHATLYWYQQILGQGPKLLIQFQNNGVVDDSQLPKDRFSAERLKGVDSTLKIQPAKLEDSAVYLCASSLRAAGQETQYFGPGTRLLVL.